This TCR beta chain comes out of a study of CD8+CD57+ T cells in acquired aplastic anemia. Study-wide points: About 30 was the count of CD8+ CDR3 sequences that patients shared with controls.

This clonotype was recorded at least ten times. Its matching antigen is unknown. J lost 5 bases, V lost 5 bases, and 14 bases had no gene match. This CDR3 spans 16 amino acids. Germline V lookup: CDR1 LGHDT, CDR2 YNNKEL (reference sequence). According to the study, genomic DNA was the template for TCR beta VDJ and CDR3 profiling. TCRdb called the reads again in MiXCR, with one record for every CDR3 protein. The table shows about 62,000 distinct CDR3 sequences, with around 55% occurring only once. The chain combines TRBV3-1 with TRBJ2-5; 7 bases align to TRBD2. Material for sequencing was sorted CD4+, CD8+, or CD8+CD57+ T cells (not recorded which) from PBMCs. The sequence derives from a human donor in good health, serving as a control. CDR3 sequence: CASSYYKGTKAETQYF. Here the CDR3 DNA reads TGTGCCAGCAGCTACTATAAGGGGACTAAGGCGGAGACCCAGTACTTC.